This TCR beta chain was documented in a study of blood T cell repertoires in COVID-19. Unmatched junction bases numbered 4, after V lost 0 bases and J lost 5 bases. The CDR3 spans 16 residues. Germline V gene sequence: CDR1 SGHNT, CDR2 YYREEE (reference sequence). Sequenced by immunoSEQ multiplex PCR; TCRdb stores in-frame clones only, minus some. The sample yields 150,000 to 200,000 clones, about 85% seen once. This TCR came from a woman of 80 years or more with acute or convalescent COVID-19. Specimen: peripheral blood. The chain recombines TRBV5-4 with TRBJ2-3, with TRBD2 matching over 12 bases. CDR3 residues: CASSLASGRARDTQYF. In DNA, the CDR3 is TGTGCCAGCAGCTTGGCTAGCGGGAGGGCCAGAGATACGCAGTATTTT.